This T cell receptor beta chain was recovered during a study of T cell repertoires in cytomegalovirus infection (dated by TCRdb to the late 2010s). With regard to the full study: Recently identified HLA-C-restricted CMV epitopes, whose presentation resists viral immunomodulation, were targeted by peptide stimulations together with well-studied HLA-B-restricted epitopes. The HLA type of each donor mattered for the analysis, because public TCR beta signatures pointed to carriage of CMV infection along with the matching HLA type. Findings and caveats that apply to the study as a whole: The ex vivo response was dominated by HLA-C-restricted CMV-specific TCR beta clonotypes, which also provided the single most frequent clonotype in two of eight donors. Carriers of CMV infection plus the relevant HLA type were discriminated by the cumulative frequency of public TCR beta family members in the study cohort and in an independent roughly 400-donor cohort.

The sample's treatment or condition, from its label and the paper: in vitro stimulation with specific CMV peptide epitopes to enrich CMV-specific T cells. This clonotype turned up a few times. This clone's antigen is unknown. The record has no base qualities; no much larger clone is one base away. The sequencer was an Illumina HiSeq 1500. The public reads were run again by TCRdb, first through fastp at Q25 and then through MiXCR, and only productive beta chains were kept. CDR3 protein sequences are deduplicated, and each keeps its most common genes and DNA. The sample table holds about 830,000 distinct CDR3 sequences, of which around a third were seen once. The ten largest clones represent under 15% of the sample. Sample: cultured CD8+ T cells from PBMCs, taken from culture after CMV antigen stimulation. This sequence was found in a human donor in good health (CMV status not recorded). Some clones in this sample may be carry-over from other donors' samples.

For the CDR3, the sequence is CASFTGTGYSDEQFF. The DNA sequence is given as TGTGCCAGCTTCACCGGGACAGGGTACAGCGATGAGCAGTTCTTC. The chain is made from TRBV7-6 and TRBJ2-1, with 9 central nucleotides matching TRBD1. The CDR1 and CDR2 encoded by the germline V gene are SGHVS and FNYEAQ. Counted from cysteine to phenylalanine, this CDR3 has 15 amino acids. Only the CDR3 region is kept as DNA, spanning 45 bases read in frame from base 1. Germline trimming: 8 bases from V, 8 bases from J; junction bases outside gene matches: 13.